The rows below give T cell receptor beta chains drawn from one sample of a study of breast tumors, draining lymph nodes, adjacent tissues. TCRdb re-called the multiplex PCR reads through MiXCR, storing one row per CDR3 protein. The sample has about 22,000 distinct CDR3 sequences; 41% are singletons. Sequencing was done on a sample of breast tumor tissue. The receptor source for this set is a female donor with breast cancer. Some clones in this sample may be carry-over from other donors' samples. Each CDR3 is given with its conserved first and last residue. D genes are given only for firm matches. Not every row has a clone size; where given, it reads once, few, many or a size class.

DNA: TGTGCCATTGCCGGGACAGGGGGCTATGCAACTAATGAAAAACTGTTTTTT
CDR3: CAIAGTGGYATNEKLFF
V: TRBV19
J: TRBJ1-4
size: .
D: TRBD1

DNA: TGTGCCAGTAGTATCACGGACGGCACCTACGAGCAGTACTTC
CDR3: CASSITDGTYEQYF
V: TRBV19
J: TRBJ2-7
size: once
D: .

DNA: TGTGCCAGCAGCCCCGGGGGGTATGAGACCCAGTACTTC
CDR3: CASSPGGYETQYF
V: TRBV7-9
J: TRBJ2-5
size: .
D: TRBD2

DNA: TGTGCCAGCAGCGTAGGTGGGTCCACCTACAATGAGCAGTTCTTC
CDR3: CASSVGGSTYNEQFF
V: TRBV9
J: TRBJ2-1
size: few
D: .

DNA: TGTGCCACCAGCAGAGCTCTTTCGGCGCCCCAGCATTTT
CDR3: CATSRALSAPQHF
V: TRBV15
J: TRBJ1-5
size: .
D: .

DNA: TGTGCCAGCAGCCCGAGGACAGGAAACAATGAGCAGTTCTTC
CDR3: CASSPRTGNNEQFF
V: TRBV7-3
J: TRBJ2-1
size: once
D: TRBD1

DNA: TGTGCCAGCAGCGTAGGACCCTCGCGAGATACGCAGTCTTTT
CDR3: CASSVGPSRDTQSF
V: TRBV9
J: TRBJ2-3
size: .
D: .

DNA: TGTGCCAGCAGCTTAGCTCGAGGCGGGAGGGAACAAGAGCCCCAGTACTTC
CDR3: CASSLARGGREQEPQYF
V: TRBV7-2
J: TRBJ2-5
size: medium-sized
D: TRBD2

DNA: TGTGCCAGCAGCCAAGAGGTCGGGACAGGGGTTCAGCCCCAGCATTTT
CDR3: CASSQEVGTGVQPQHF
V: TRBV4-2
J: TRBJ1-5
size: .
D: TRBD1

DNA: TGTGCCAGCAGCGTAGGAGTCGGGATCTATGGCTACACCTTC
CDR3: CASSVGVGIYGYTF
V: TRBV9
J: TRBJ1-2
size: .
D: .

DNA: TGTGCCAGTAGTATGGGACAGGCCCCCTCTCAGCCCCAGCATTTT
CDR3: CASSMGQAPSQPQHF
V: TRBV19
J: TRBJ1-5
size: many
D: TRBD1

DNA: TGCAGCGCAAGAATAGGGAGGGGTTTCCAAGAGACCCAGTACTTC
CDR3: CSARIGRGFQETQYF
V: TRBV29-1
J: TRBJ2-5
size: .
D: TRBD2

DNA: TGCAGTGCTAGGGTGGGAGGTCTTTACGAGCAGTACTTC
CDR3: CSARVGGLYEQYF
V: TRBV20-1
J: TRBJ2-7
size: .
D: .

DNA: TGTGCCAGCAGCTCCAATAGCTTTTCCTACGAGCAGTACTTC
CDR3: CASSSNSFSYEQYF
V: TRBV7-3
J: TRBJ2-7
size: many
D: .

DNA: TGTGCCAGCAGCTTAGCCCTTGCCCAGGGCGGGAGCGAAAAACTGTTTTTT
CDR3: CASSLALAQGGSEKLFF
V: TRBV7-6
J: TRBJ1-4
size: .
D: .

DNA: TGTGCCAGCACCACTACTCCGGGACTAGCGGGGTGGGGCGGGGAGCTGTTTTTT
CDR3: CASTTTPGLAGWGGELFF
V: TRBV12-3/TRBV12-4
J: TRBJ2-2
size: many
D: TRBD2

DNA: TGTGCCAGCAGTGGGTTAGGGACTACCAGAAATGAGCAGTTCTTC
CDR3: CASSGLGTTRNEQFF
V: TRBV2
J: TRBJ2-1
size: .
D: TRBD2

DNA: TGTGCCAGCAGCCCCTCGACTAGCGGGAGCTCCTACGAGCAGTACTTC
CDR3: CASSPSTSGSSYEQYF
V: TRBV7-9
J: TRBJ2-7
size: .
D: TRBD2

DNA: TGTGCCAACAGGAACCAGGGGAATCACTATGGCTACACCTTC
CDR3: CANRNQGNHYGYTF
V: TRBV2
J: TRBJ1-2
size: few
D: .

DNA: TGTGCCAGCAGCCCGACCCACCAGAGCGTTCCTCGTGGCAACACTGAAGCTTTCTTT
CDR3: CASSPTHQSVPRGNTEAFF
V: TRBV7-2
J: TRBJ1-1
size: .
D: .

DNA: TGCAGCGTCGAGGGGACAGGGAGAACCTACGAGCAGTACTTC
CDR3: CSVEGTGRTYEQYF
V: TRBV29-1
J: TRBJ2-7
size: .
D: TRBD1

DNA: TGTGCCACCAGTGACACGACAGGATCCTTCAGCACAGATACGCAGTATTTT
CDR3: CATSDTTGSFSTDTQYF
V: TRBV24-1
J: TRBJ2-3
size: .
D: .

DNA: TGTGCCACCAGTCCCCCAGAGGATTATAGCAATCAGCCCCAGCATTTT
CDR3: CATSPPEDYSNQPQHF
V: TRBV24-1
J: TRBJ1-5
size: many
D: .

DNA: TGCAGTGCTAGAGATCGCCTAGCGGGGGCCTTGGAGGAGCAGTTCTTC
CDR3: CSARDRLAGALEEQFF
V: TRBV20-1
J: TRBJ2-1
size: many
D: TRBD2

DNA: TGTGCCAGCAGCTTGTGGGACTCTCTTTTGGGAGATACGCAGTATTTT
CDR3: CASSLWDSLLGDTQYF
V: TRBV5-6
J: TRBJ2-3
size: few
D: .

DNA: TGCGCCAGCAGCTTGGTGGCGGGAAGGGCCTACGAGCAGTACTTC
CDR3: CASSLVAGRAYEQYF
V: TRBV5-1
J: TRBJ2-7
size: few
D: .

DNA: TGTGCCAGCAGTCAGGGTGGGGTGAACACCGGGGAGCTGTTTTTT
CDR3: CASSQGGVNTGELFF
V: TRBV6-5
J: TRBJ2-2
size: once
D: .

DNA: TGCGCCAGCAGCCACATTGCCCAGGGTTCACCCCTCCACTTT
CDR3: CASSHIAQGSPLHF
V: TRBV4-1
J: TRBJ1-6
size: .
D: .

DNA: TGTGCCAGCAGTTTTACATGGGGTAGAGATTCACCCCTCCACTTT
CDR3: CASSFTWGRDSPLHF
V: TRBV12-3/TRBV12-4
J: TRBJ1-6
size: .
D: .

DNA: TGTGCCAGCAGCGGCACTAGGACAGGGATCCACGAGCAGTACTTC
CDR3: CASSGTRTGIHEQYF
V: TRBV5-5
J: TRBJ2-7
size: many
D: TRBD1

DNA: TGCGCCAGCAGCTTGGTAGGGGAGACCCAGTACTTC
CDR3: CASSLVGETQYF
V: TRBV5-1
J: TRBJ2-5
size: .
D: .

DNA: TGTGCCAGCAGTCGGGCCGGGACTGAAGCTTTCTTT
CDR3: CASSRAGTEAFF
V: TRBV7-2
J: TRBJ1-1
size: few
D: .

DNA: TGTGCCAGCAGTGATGGGACAGGTCCCTACGAGCAGTACTTC
CDR3: CASSDGTGPYEQYF
V: TRBV25-1
J: TRBJ2-7
size: .
D: TRBD1

DNA: TGCAGCGCGAAGCAAGAGACCCAGTACTTC
CDR3: CSAKQETQYF
V: TRBV29-1
J: TRBJ2-5
size: few
D: .

DNA: TGTGCCTGGAGTGGGGGGATTGGGGACGGCTACACCTTC
CDR3: CAWSGGIGDGYTF
V: TRBV30
J: TRBJ1-2
size: many
D: .

DNA: TGTGCTAGCAGCCCGAATCTAGCGGGAGGCGAGCAGTACTTC
CDR3: CASSPNLAGGEQYF
V: TRBV7-7
J: TRBJ2-7
size: few
D: TRBD2

DNA: TGTGCCAGTAGTAGAGGACAGGTGGATAATTCACCCCTCCACTTT
CDR3: CASSRGQVDNSPLHF
V: TRBV19
J: TRBJ1-6
size: many
D: TRBD1

DNA: TGTGCCAGCACCCCCCCCGAGGGAACGGGGACAGGGGTCGAGCAGTACTTC
CDR3: CASTPPEGTGTGVEQYF
V: TRBV7-2
J: TRBJ2-7
size: once
D: TRBD1

DNA: TGCGCCAGCAGCTTGGTCATCCAGGGAGCCGGGGAGCTGTTTTTT
CDR3: CASSLVIQGAGELFF
V: TRBV5-1
J: TRBJ2-2
size: medium-sized
D: .

DNA: TGCAGTGCCCCCGGGGGACTCTCCTACAATGAGCAGTTCTTC
CDR3: CSAPGGLSYNEQFF
V: TRBV20-1
J: TRBJ2-1
size: .
D: .

DNA: TGTGCTAGCAGCTTAATTCCCCCTGGAGCGGGGGGCCAAGAGACCCAGTACTTC
CDR3: CASSLIPPGAGGQETQYF
V: TRBV7-7
J: TRBJ2-5
size: many
D: TRBD2

DNA: TGTGCCAGCAGTCGGCGGGGGGGGTACAATGAGCAGTTCTTC
CDR3: CASSRRGGYNEQFF
V: TRBV25-1
J: TRBJ2-1
size: many
D: TRBD2

DNA: TGTGCCTGGAGTAGCCGGACAGCCTTACGGGCCGGGCAGTTCTTC
CDR3: CAWSSRTALRAGQFF
V: TRBV30
J: TRBJ2-1
size: many
D: .

DNA: TGCAGCGTTACGACAGGACTAGCGGGGAATGGAGAGCAGTTCTTC
CDR3: CSVTTGLAGNGEQFF
V: TRBV29-1
J: TRBJ2-1
size: .
D: TRBD2

DNA: TGTGCCAGCAGCTTAAATATAGGTAGATCAGATGAGCAGTTCTTC
CDR3: CASSLNIGRSDEQFF
V: TRBV11-2
J: TRBJ2-1
size: many
D: .